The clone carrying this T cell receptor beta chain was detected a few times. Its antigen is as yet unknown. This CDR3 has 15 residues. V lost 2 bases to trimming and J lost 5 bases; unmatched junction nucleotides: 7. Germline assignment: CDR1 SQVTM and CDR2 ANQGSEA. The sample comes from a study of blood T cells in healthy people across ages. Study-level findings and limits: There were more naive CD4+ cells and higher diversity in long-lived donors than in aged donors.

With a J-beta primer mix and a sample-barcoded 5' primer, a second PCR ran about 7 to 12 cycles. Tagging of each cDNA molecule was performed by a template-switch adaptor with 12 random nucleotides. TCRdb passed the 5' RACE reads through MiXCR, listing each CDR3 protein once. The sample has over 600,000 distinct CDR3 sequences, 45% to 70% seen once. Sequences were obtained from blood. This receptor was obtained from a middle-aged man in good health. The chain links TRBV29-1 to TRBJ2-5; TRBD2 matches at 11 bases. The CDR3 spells CSVENSGGAVETQYF. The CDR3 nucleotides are TGCAGCGTTGAAAATAGCGGGGGGGCCGTGGAGACCCAGTACTTC.